The rows below give T cell receptor beta chains drawn from one sample of a study of response to subunit inactivated influenza vaccine. TCRdb re-called the RT-PCR reads with MiXCR, one entry per CDR3 protein. The sample carries more than 200,000 distinct CDR3 sequences, over 9% recorded once. The sequencing here drew on non-naive T cells sorted from PBMCs, taken roughly 15 days before vaccination. These receptors all stem from a man over 45 who received an inactivated influenza vaccine. The CDR3 runs from the conserved cysteine through the conserved F or W. A D gene is named only where the DNA matches it firmly. Clone size, where shown, is once, few, many, or a class for clones that have expanded.

J,length,V,size,D,DNA,CDR3
TRBJ2-2,13,TRBV4-1,many,NA,TGCGCCAGCAGCCAAGGCGTAGCCGGGGAGCTGTTTTTT,CASSQGVAGELFF
TRBJ2-3,16,TRBV14,NA,NA,TGTGCCAGCAGCCAAGGTCCCCAGGGCGGCACAGATACGCAGTATTTT,CASSQGPQGGTDTQYF
TRBJ1-6,16,TRBV6-2/TRBV6-3,NA,NA,TGTGCCAGCAGTTCTCTCCAACAGGGATATAATTCACCCCTCCACTTT,CASSSLQQGYNSPLHF
TRBJ1-3,15,TRBV7-2,many,NA,TGTGCCAGCAGCTGGGCCCGAGGAGCTGGAAACACCATATATTTT,CASSWARGAGNTIYF
TRBJ2-7,12,TRBV28,many,NA,TGTGCCAGCAGTCCGACCAACTACGAGCAGTACTTC,CASSPTNYEQYF
TRBJ2-7,12,TRBV29-1,NA,NA,TGCAGCGTTGAAAGGGGTAGCGACGAGCAGTACTTC,CSVERGSDEQYF
TRBJ2-5,11,TRBV11-1,NA,NA,TGTGCCAGCAGCTCATCCCAGACCCAGTACTTC,CASSSSQTQYF
TRBJ1-3,15,TRBV7-2,NA,NA,TGTGCCAGCAGCTTAGAAGTACAGTTAGGAAACACCATATATTTT,CASSLEVQLGNTIYF
TRBJ2-3,14,TRBV30,few,NA,TGTGCCCAGGCGAGGGGGGGGGACGCAGATACGCAGTATTTT,CAQARGGDADTQYF
TRBJ2-3,15,TRBV4-2,NA,NA,TGTGCCAGCAGCCAAGATCTGGCTCGGGAAGATACGCAGTATTTT,CASSQDLAREDTQYF
TRBJ2-2,14,TRBV6-4,NA,NA,TGTGCCAGCGCAAGTGAGTGGTACACCGGGGAGCTGTCTTTT,CASASEWYTGELSF
TRBJ2-4,15,TRBV7-3,NA,TRBD1,TGTGCCAGCAGCTTAGACCTCGCCAGGGGGAACATTCAGTACTTC,CASSLDLARGNIQYF
TRBJ1-1,15,TRBV6-2/TRBV6-3,NA,TRBD1,TGTGCCAGCAGTTTATTCGGGACAGACAACACTGAAGCTTTCTTT,CASSLFGTDNTEAFF
TRBJ1-2,15,TRBV6-5,NA,NA,TGTGCCAGCAGTTACTCCATCGGGGGGTCCTATGGCTACACCTTC,CASSYSIGGSYGYTF
TRBJ2-3,14,TRBV19,NA,NA,TGTGCCAGTGGGGAATTTGAAGGAGCGGATACGCAGTATTTT,CASGEFEGADTQYF
TRBJ1-1,12,TRBV10-1,NA,TRBD1,TGCGCCAGGACAAGGGGGCGTACTGAAGCTTTCTTT,CARTRGRTEAFF
TRBJ2-3,16,TRBV7-9,NA,NA,TGTGCCAGCAGCCCGGTTAGCCTGGCTGGTGCAGATACGCAGTATTTT,CASSPVSLAGADTQYF
TRBJ1-3,16,TRBV10-3,few,NA,TGTGCCATCAGTGAGTCGAAGGGATCTAGTGGAAACACCATATATTTT,CAISESKGSSGNTIYF
TRBJ1-2,15,TRBV6-2/TRBV6-3,many,NA,TGTGCCAGCAGTCATGCCCCCGACAGGAGCTATGGCTACACCTTC,CASSHAPDRSYGYTF
TRBJ2-1,14,TRBV5-4,many,NA,TGTGCCAGCAGCTTGGCCAAGTCAACACCAAAGCAGTTCTTC,CASSLAKSTPKQFF
TRBJ2-7,16,TRBV20-1,few,TRBD1,TGCAGTGCTAGAGATTCCCGAACAGGGGGCTCCTACGAGCAGTACTTC,CSARDSRTGGSYEQYF
TRBJ2-7,16,TRBV15,many,TRBD2,TGTGCCACCAGCAGACGGACTAGCGGGAGGGCCGACGAGCAGTACTTC,CATSRRTSGRADEQYF
TRBJ2-7,13,TRBV6-5,medium-sized,NA,TGTGCCAGCAGTTTTGGCAGCTCCTACGAGCAGTACTTC,CASSFGSSYEQYF
TRBJ2-2,17,TRBV7-9,NA,NA,TGTGCCAGCAGCTTAGCGCCACATTGGTCGAACACCGGGGAGCTGTTTTTT,CASSLAPHWSNTGELFF
TRBJ1-6,14,TRBV5-1,NA,NA,TGCGCCAGCAGCTTGGTGGGGGGAAATTCACCCCTCCACTTT,CASSLVGGNSPLHF
TRBJ2-7,17,TRBV5-1,few,TRBD2,TGCGCCAGCAGCTTGGAGGTGACTAGCCGATCGGGCTACGAGCAGTACTTC,CASSLEVTSRSGYEQYF
TRBJ2-7,14,TRBV28,NA,TRBD1,TGTGCCAGCAGACGGACAGGCTTTACCTACGAGCAGTACTTC,CASRRTGFTYEQYF
TRBJ2-7,15,TRBV12-3/TRBV12-4,NA,NA,TGTGCCAGCAGTCCGGGGTTCGGCGGTTCCTACGAGCAGTACTTC,CASSPGFGGSYEQYF
TRBJ1-4,15,TRBV9,NA,TRBD1,TGTGCCAGCAGCCGGGACAGGGCAACTAATGAAAAACTGTTTTTT,CASSRDRATNEKLFF
TRBJ2-7,13,TRBV5-1,NA,NA,TGCGCCAGCAGCTTGAGGGCCTCCCCCGAGCAGTACTTC,CASSLRASPEQYF
TRBJ2-5,14,TRBV12-3/TRBV12-4,many,NA,TGTGCCAGCAGTTCGACAGGTCACCAAGAGACCCAGTACTTC,CASSSTGHQETQYF
TRBJ1-6,14,TRBV28,many,NA,TGTGCCAGCAGGCCGGGACGGAATAATTCACCCCTCCACTTT,CASRPGRNNSPLHF
TRBJ2-7,15,TRBV20-1,many,TRBD2,TGCAGTGCTACCTCTCCGGGACTAGGAGCCTACGAGCAGTACTTC,CSATSPGLGAYEQYF
TRBJ2-2,15,TRBV7-6,few,TRBD1,TGTGCCAGCAGCCCGGACAGGGTCAAATCGGGGGAGCTGTTTTTT,CASSPDRVKSGELFF
TRBJ2-7,14,TRBV10-2,many,NA,TGCGCCAGCAGTAGGGCGGGGGCCTCCTACGAGCAGTACTTC,CASSRAGASYEQYF
TRBJ2-4,14,TRBV24-1,NA,NA,TGTGCCACCAGTGGAACAGGCTCCAAAAACATTCAGTACTTC,CATSGTGSKNIQYF
TRBJ2-7,14,TRBV24-1,many,NA,TGTGCCACCAGTGATCCATCCGGGACGAACGAGCAGTACTTC,CATSDPSGTNEQYF
TRBJ2-7,15,TRBV27,NA,NA,TGTGCCAGCAGTTTCCGGGGGCCGCACTCCTACGAGCAGTACTTC,CASSFRGPHSYEQYF
TRBJ2-5,14,TRBV5-1,many,TRBD1,TGCGCCAGCAGCACAGGGGGGATTCAAGAGACCCAGTACTTC,CASSTGGIQETQYF
TRBJ2-1,14,TRBV29-1,many,NA,TGCAGCGTTGAAGGAGAAAGGCTCTACAATGAGCAGTTCTTC,CSVEGERLYNEQFF
TRBJ2-7,13,TRBV14,many,NA,TGTGCCAGCAGCCCCCGGGGAGCCTACGAGCAGTACTTC,CASSPRGAYEQYF
TRBJ1-4,14,TRBV15,NA,TRBD1,TGTGCCACCGACACCGGGACAGGGGATGAAAAACTGTTTTTT,CATDTGTGDEKLFF
TRBJ1-2,15,TRBV20-1,NA,TRBD1,TGCAGTGCTAGGGCGGACAGGGGGAAAAACTATGGCTACACCTTC,CSARADRGKNYGYTF
TRBJ2-2,14,TRBV10-3,many,NA,TGTGCCATCAGTGAGAAGGCCGACACCGGGGAGCTGTTTTTT,CAISEKADTGELFF
TRBJ1-1,14,TRBV19,NA,NA,TGTGCCACCCGTGGAGGGGAGGCGAACACTGAAGCTTTCTTT,CATRGGEANTEAFF
TRBJ2-2,16,TRBV7-9,few,TRBD1,TGTGCCAGCACGCGACAGGGGGGGGCGCGAACCGGGGAGCTGTTTTTT,CASTRQGGARTGELFF
TRBJ1-4,13,TRBV20-1,few,TRBD1,TGCAGTGCAAGACAGGGGGCCCATGAAAAACTGTTTTTT,CSARQGAHEKLFF
TRBJ1-2,14,TRBV15,few,TRBD1,TGTGCCACCAGCAGAGAGGGGACAGGGTATGGCTACACCTTC,CATSREGTGYGYTF
TRBJ1-1,14,TRBV7-2,many,NA,TGTGCCAGCAGCTTAGAGGGGCGCAACACTGAAGCTTTCTTT,CASSLEGRNTEAFF
TRBJ1-1,14,TRBV27,many,TRBD1,TGTGCCAGCAGTTTCCGGGCAGGGGGTGGTGAAGCTTTCTTT,CASSFRAGGGEAFF
TRBJ1-1,15,TRBV12-3/TRBV12-4,few,TRBD1,TGTGCCAGCAGCCCACGGGACAGCGCCAACACTGAAGCTTTCTTT,CASSPRDSANTEAFF
TRBJ2-3,18,TRBV5-1,NA,TRBD2,TGCGCCAGCAGCTTAGGAGGCGCGCGGGGGGGCCGGACAGATACGCAGTATTTT,CASSLGGARGGRTDTQYF
TRBJ2-5,15,TRBV20-1,NA,NA,TGCAGTGCTAGAAACCTACGAGGACCCTCCGAGACCCAGTACTTC,CSARNLRGPSETQYF